A selection of T cell receptor beta chains follows, all from one sample in a study of CD8 T cells in ankylosing spondylitis. TCRdb passed the 5' RACE reads through MiXCR, listing each CDR3 protein once. Among some 450,000 distinct CDR3 sequences, more than 15% were seen once, and the ten largest hold 0.85% to 1.3%. The sample consisted of blood, either unsorted or a sorted T cell fraction (not recorded which). The receptors derive from a male donor with ankylosing spondylitis. CDR3s include the opening cysteine and the closing phenylalanine or tryptophan. D genes are given only for firm matches. Clone size is not always given. Where it is, it says once, few, many or a class for expanded clones.

V	D	length	J	size	CDR3	DNA
TRBV15	TRBD2	16	TRBJ2-7	few	CATSRDRWGLTYEQYF	TGTGCCACCAGCAGAGATCGGTGGGGACTAACCTACGAGCAGTACTTC
TRBV20-1	-	13	TRBJ1-1	many	CSARSGGVTEAFF	TGCAGTGCTAGGTCTGGGGGGGTCACTGAAGCTTTCTTT
TRBV12-3/TRBV12-4	-	15	TRBJ2-3	-	CASSLVRATTDTQYF	TGTGCCAGCAGTTTAGTCCGGGCGACCACAGATACGCAGTATTTT
TRBV18	-	14	TRBJ2-5	few	CASSPPAARETQYF	TGTGCCAGCTCACCACCCGCGGCTAGGGAGACCCAGTACTTC
TRBV11-2	TRBD1	15	TRBJ1-1	few	CASSQGGQGGTEAFF	TGTGCCAGCTCCCAGGGGGGACAGGGGGGAACTGAAGCTTTCTTT
TRBV11-2	-	15	TRBJ2-3	-	CASSLVALGADTQYF	TGTGCCAGCAGCTTAGTGGCCCTGGGCGCAGATACGCAGTATTTT
TRBV5-1	-	15	TRBJ2-1	many	CASSLGAASYNEQFF	TGCGCCAGCAGCTTGGGGGCGGCCTCCTACAATGAGCAGTTCTTC
TRBV5-1	-	14	TRBJ2-5	many	CASSSGTPQETQYF	TGCGCCAGCAGCTCCGGGACACCTCAAGAGACCCAGTACTTC
TRBV11-2	TRBD1	14	TRBJ1-6	few	CASSLQGVNSPLHF	TGTGCCAGCAGCTTACAGGGGGTAAATTCACCCCTCCACTTT
TRBV19	-	13	TRBJ2-7	-	CASTETGGYEQYF	TGTGCCAGTACTGAGACCGGTGGCTACGAGCAGTACTTC
TRBV5-1	TRBD1	16	TRBJ2-2	-	CASSLEQGAYTGELFF	TGCGCCAGCAGCTTGGAGCAGGGGGCATACACCGGGGAGCTGTTTTTT
TRBV11-2	TRBD1	15	TRBJ1-6	few	CASSWRQGRNSPLHF	TGTGCCAGCAGCTGGAGACAGGGGCGAAATTCACCCCTCCACTTT
TRBV15	TRBD1	15	TRBJ2-7	-	CATSRDRDRSYEQYF	TGTGCCACCAGCAGAGATCGGGACAGGTCCTACGAGCAGTACTTC
TRBV30	-	16	TRBJ1-1	-	CAWSPRQTIMNTEAFF	TGTGCCTGGAGTCCGCGACAGACTATCATGAACACTGAAGCTTTCTTT
TRBV20-1	-	14	TRBJ2-7	-	CSASRQVVKGEQYF	TGCAGTGCGAGCCGACAGGTGGTAAAGGGCGAGCAGTACTTC
TRBV12-3/TRBV12-4	-	15	TRBJ1-1	-	CASSLKQGSRSEAFF	TGTGCCAGCAGTTTAAAGCAGGGGAGTAGGTCTGAAGCTTTCTTT
TRBV6-5	-	14	TRBJ1-6	-	CASSYSSYNSPLHF	TGTGCCAGCAGTTACAGCTCCTATAATTCACCCCTCCACTTT
TRBV6-1	TRBD1	15	TRBJ2-7	few	CASRPGTGAFSEQYF	TGTGCCAGCAGACCCGGGACAGGGGCTTTTTCCGAGCAGTACTTC
TRBV27	-	15	TRBJ2-6	-	CASSRGGKGANVLTF	TGTGCCAGCAGCAGAGGGGGAAAGGGGGCCAACGTCCTGACTTTC
TRBV15	-	18	TRBJ2-1	few	CATSRDSGLGHAYNEQFF	TGTGCCACCAGCAGAGATAGTGGTCTTGGGCACGCGTACAATGAGCAGTTCTTC
TRBV19	-	15	TRBJ2-2	-	CASEDWTANTGELFF	TGTGCCAGTGAGGACTGGACAGCTAACACCGGGGAGCTGTTTTTT
TRBV4-3	-	16	TRBJ1-4	-	CASSQDGRGVGEKLFF	TGCGCCAGCAGCCAAGATGGCCGGGGGGTTGGAGAAAAACTGTTTTTT
TRBV5-1	TRBD1	15	TRBJ2-3	-	CASSPGQGITDTQYF	TGCGCCAGCAGCCCCGGACAGGGTATCACAGATACGCAGTATTTT
TRBV3-1	-	16	TRBJ1-4	once	CASSRRGGRNAEKLFF	TGTGCCAGCAGCCGAAGAGGGGGAAGGAATGCAGAAAAACTGTTTTTT
TRBV5-1	TRBD1	15	TRBJ1-4	few	CASSLGTGHNEKLFF	TGCGCCAGCAGCTTGGGGACAGGGCATAATGAAAAACTGTTTTTT
TRBV20-1	TRBD2	15	TRBJ2-2	few	CSARPASGRTGELFF	TGCAGTGCTAGACCGGCTAGCGGGCGGACCGGGGAGCTGTTTTTT
TRBV11-2	-	11	TRBJ2-3	-	CASSVLDTQYF	TGTGCCAGCAGCGTACTAGATACGCAGTATTTT
TRBV7-2	-	15	TRBJ2-7	few	CASSRPGTGNYEQYF	TGTGCCAGCAGCCGTCCCGGGACGGGAAACTACGAGCAGTACTTC
TRBV6-1	TRBD2	14	TRBJ2-1	-	CASSKLAGVNEQFF	TGTGCCAGCAGTAAGCTAGCGGGGGTTAATGAGCAGTTCTTC